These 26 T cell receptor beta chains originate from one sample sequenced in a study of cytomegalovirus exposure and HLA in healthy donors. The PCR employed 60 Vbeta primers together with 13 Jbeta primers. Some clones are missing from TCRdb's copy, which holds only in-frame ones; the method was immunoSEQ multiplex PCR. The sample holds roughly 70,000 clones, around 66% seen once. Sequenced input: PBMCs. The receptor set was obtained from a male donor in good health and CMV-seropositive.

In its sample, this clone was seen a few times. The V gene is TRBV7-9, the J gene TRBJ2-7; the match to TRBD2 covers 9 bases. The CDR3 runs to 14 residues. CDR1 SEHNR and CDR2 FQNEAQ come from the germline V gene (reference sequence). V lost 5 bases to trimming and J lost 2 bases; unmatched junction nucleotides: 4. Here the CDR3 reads CASSPSGEPYEQYF. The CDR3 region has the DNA TGTGCCAGCAGCCCTAGCGGGGAACCCTACGAGCAGTACTTC. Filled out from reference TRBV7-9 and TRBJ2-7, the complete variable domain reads DTGVSQNPRHKITKRGQNVTFRCDPISEHNRLYWYRQTLGQGPEFLTYFQNEAQLEKSRLLSDRFSAERPKGSFSTLEIQRTEQGDSAMYLCASSPSGEPYEQYFGPGTRLTVT.

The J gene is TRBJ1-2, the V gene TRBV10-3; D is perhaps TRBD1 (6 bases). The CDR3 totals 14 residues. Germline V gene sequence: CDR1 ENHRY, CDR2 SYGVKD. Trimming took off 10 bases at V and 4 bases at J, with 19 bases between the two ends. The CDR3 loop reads CATRTALTTYGYTF. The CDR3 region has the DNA TGTGCCACCAGGACAGCCCTAACTACCTATGGCTACACCTTC.

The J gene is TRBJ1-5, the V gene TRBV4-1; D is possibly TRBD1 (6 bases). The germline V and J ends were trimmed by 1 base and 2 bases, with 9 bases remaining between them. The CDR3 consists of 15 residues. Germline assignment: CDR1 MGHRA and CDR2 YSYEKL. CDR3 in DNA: TGCGCCAGCAGCCAAGCGGCAGGGGGCAATCAGCCCCAGCATTTT. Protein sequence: CASSQAAGGNQPQHF.

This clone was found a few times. This CDR3 is CASSQPHRNRYDNSPLHF. DNA of the CDR3: TGTGCCAGCAGTCAGCCACACAGGAATCGGTATGATAATTCACCCCTCCACTTT. This chain uses TRBV28 with TRBJ1-6, with a possible D match to TRBD1 (5 bases). The CDR3 runs to 18 residues. With 5 bases removed from V and 5 bases from J, the gap between germline ends came to 22 bases. Germline CDR1 is MDHEN and CDR2 is SYDVKM.

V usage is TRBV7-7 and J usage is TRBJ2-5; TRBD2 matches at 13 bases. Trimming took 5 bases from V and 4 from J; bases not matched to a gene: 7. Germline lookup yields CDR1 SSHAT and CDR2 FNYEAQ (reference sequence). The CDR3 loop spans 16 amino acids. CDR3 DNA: TGTGCCAGCAGCCAAGGACTAGCGGGAGAGGGAGAGACCCAGTACTTC. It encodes CASSQGLAGEGETQYF. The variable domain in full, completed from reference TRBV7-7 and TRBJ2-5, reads GAGVSQSPRYKVTKRGQDVTLRCDPISSHATLYWYQQALGQGPEFLTYFNYEAQPDKSGLPSDRFSAERPEGSISTLTIQRTEQRDSAMYRCASSQGLAGEGETQYFGPGTRLLVL.

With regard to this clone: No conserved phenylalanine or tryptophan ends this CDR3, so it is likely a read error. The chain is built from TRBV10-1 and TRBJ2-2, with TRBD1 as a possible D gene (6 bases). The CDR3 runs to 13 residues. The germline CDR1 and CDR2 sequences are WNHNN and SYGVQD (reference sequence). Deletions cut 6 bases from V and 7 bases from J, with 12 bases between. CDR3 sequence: CASSVQGYGELFC. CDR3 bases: TGCGCCAGCAGCGTACAGGGTTACGGGGAGCTGTTTTGT.

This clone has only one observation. CDR3 sequence (DNA): TGTGCCAGCAGTCCGGACTTTCTTCGGAGCTATGGCTACACCTTC. Its translation is CASSPDFLRSYGYTF. The chain employs TRBV6-5 and TRBJ1-2; D call uncertain. CDR1 and CDR2 (germline): MNHEY, SVGAGI. The CDR3 totals 15 residues. The V end lost 5 bases, the J end lost 4 bases, and 17 bases lay between the germline ends.

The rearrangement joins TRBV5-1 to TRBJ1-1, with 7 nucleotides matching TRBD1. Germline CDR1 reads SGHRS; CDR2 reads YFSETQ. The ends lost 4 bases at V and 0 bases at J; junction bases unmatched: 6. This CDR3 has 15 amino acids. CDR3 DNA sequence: TGCGCCAGCAGCGGTGGACAGGCCGTGAACACTGAAGCTTTCTTT. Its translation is CASSGGQAVNTEAFF.

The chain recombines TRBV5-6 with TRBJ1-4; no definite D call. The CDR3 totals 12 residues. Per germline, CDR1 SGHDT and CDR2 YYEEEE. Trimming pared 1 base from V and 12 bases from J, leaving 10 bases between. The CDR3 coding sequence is TGTGCCAGCAGCTTGCGGAGGTTAGAACTGTTTTTT. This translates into CASSLRRLELFF.

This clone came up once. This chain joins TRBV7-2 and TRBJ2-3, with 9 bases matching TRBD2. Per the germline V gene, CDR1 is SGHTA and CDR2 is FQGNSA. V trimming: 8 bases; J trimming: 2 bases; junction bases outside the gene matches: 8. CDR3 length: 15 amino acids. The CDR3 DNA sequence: TGTGCCAGCCGCCGAAGCGGGGGGCCCACAGATACGCAGTATTTT. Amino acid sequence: CASRRSGGPTDTQYF.

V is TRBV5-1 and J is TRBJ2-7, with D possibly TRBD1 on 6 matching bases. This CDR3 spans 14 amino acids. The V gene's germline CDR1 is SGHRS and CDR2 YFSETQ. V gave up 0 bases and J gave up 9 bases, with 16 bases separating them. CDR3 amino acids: CASSLGGDIQSQYF. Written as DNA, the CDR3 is TGCGCCAGCAGCTTGGGAGGGGACATCCAATCGCAGTACTTC.

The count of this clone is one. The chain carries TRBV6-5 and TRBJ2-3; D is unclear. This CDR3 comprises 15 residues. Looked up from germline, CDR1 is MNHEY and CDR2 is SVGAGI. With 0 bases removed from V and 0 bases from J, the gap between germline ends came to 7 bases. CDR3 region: CASSYSRQSTDTQYF. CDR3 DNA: TGTGCCAGCAGTTACTCACGCCAGAGCACAGATACGCAGTATTTT.

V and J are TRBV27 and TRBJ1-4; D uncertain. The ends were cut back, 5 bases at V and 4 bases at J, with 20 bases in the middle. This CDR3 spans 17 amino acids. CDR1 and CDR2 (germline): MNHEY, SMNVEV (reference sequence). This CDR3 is CASSANHGGLHNEKLFF. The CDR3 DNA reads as TGTGCCAGCAGTGCCAACCATGGAGGGCTTCATAATGAAAAACTGTTTTTT.

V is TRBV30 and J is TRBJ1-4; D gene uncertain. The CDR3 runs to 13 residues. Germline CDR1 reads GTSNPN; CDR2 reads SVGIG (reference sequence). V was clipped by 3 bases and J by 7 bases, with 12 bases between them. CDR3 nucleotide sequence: TGTGCCTGGAGGCGGGCGGGCGGTGAAAAACTGTTTTTT. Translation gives CAWRRAGGEKLFF.

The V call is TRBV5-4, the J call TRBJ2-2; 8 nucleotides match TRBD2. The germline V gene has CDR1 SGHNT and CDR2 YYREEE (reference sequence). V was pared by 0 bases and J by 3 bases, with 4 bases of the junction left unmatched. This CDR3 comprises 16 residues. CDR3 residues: CASSLGGGRHTGELFF. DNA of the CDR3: TGTGCCAGCAGCTTGGGCGGGGGGCGCCACACCGGGGAGCTGTTTTTT.

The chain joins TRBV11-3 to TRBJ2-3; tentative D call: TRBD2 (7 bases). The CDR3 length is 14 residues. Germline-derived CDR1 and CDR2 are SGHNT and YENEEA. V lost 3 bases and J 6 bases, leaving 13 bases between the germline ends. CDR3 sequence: CASSFSGGRDTQYF. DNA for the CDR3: TGTGCCAGCAGCTTTTCGGGGGGCAGGGATACGCAGTATTTT.

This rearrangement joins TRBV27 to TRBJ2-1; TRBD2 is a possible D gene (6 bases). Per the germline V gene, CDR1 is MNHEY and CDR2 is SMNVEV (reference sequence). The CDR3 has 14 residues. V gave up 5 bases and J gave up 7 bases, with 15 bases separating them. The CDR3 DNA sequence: TGTGCCAGCAGTGCGAGGGTGGAGGGAAATGAGCAGTTCTTC. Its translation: CASSARVEGNEQFF.

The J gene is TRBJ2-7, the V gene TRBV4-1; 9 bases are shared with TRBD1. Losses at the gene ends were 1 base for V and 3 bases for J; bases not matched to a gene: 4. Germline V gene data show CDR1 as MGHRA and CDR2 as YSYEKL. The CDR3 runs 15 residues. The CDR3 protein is CASSQGQDRGYEQYF. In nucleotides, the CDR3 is TGCGCCAGCAGCCAAGGTCAGGACAGGGGCTACGAGCAGTACTTC.

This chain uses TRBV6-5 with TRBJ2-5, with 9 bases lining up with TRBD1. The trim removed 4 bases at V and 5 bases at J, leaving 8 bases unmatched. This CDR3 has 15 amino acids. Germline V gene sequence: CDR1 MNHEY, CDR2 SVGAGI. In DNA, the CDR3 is TGTGCCAGCAGTTCAACAGGGGGCGGGTGGGAGACCCAGTACTTC. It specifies CASSSTGGGWETQYF.

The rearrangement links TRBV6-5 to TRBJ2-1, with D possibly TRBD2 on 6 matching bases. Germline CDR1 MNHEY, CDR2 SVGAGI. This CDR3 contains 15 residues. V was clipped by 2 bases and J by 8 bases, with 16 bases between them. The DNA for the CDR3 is TGTGCCAGCAGTTACCAACTACGCGGGGCGGATGAGCAGTTCTTC. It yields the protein CASSYQLRGADEQFF.

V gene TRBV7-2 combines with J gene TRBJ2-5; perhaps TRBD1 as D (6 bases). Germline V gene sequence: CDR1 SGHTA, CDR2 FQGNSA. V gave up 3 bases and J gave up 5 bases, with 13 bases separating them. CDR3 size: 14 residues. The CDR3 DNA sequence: TGTGCCAGCAGCTTTACAGGGAGTGGGGAGACCCAGTACTTC. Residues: CASSFTGSGETQYF.

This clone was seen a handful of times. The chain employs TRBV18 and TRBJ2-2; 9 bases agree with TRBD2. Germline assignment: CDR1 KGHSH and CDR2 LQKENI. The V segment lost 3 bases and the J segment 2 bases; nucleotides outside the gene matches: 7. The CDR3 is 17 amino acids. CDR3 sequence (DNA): TGTGCCAGCTCACCTCGCGGGGGGGGACTCAACACCGGGGAGCTGTTTTTT. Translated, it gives CASSPRGGGLNTGELFF.

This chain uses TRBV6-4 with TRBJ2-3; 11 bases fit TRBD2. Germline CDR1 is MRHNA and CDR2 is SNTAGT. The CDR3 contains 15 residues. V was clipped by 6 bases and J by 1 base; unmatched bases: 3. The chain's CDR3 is CASRLAGEGTDTQYF. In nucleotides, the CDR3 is TGTGCCAGCAGACTAGCGGGAGAGGGCACAGATACGCAGTATTTT.

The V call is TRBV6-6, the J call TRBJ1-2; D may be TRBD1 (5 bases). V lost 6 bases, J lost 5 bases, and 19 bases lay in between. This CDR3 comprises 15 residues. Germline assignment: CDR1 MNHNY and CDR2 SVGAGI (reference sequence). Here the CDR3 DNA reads TGTGCCAGCAGGCCCGCAGCAGGGAAGATGTATGGCTACACCTTC. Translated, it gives CASRPAAGKMYGYTF.

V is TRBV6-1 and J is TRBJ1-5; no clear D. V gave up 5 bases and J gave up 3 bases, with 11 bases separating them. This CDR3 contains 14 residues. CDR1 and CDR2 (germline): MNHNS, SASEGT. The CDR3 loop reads CASSTWQNNQPQHF. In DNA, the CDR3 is TGTGCCAGCAGTACGTGGCAGAACAATCAGCCCCAGCATTTT.

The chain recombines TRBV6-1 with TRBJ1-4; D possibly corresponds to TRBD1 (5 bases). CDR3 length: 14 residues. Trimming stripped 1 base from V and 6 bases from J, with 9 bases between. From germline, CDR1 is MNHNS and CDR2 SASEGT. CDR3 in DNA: TGTGCCAGCAGTGAAGGGGGCGCTTATGAAAAACTGTTTTTT. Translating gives CASSEGGAYEKLFF.